One and the same sample provided the 29 T cell receptor beta chains below, sequenced in a study of radiation and T cells in renal cell carcinoma. Time point defined: baseline pretreatment blood. Stated treatment: 15 Gy SBRT to primary tumor, nephrectomy 4 weeks later. Sequenced by immunoSEQ multiplex PCR; TCRdb stores in-frame clones only, minus some. This table holds 150,000 or so clones, about 88% found once. Sequences were derived from blood, sampled from a patient whose treatment included radiotherapy and nephrectomy. The receptors shown here come from a woman in her fifties or sixties with renal cell carcinoma.

CDR3 nucleotide sequence: TGTGCCAGCAGCCAAGACTGGGGAGTCGGCACTGAAGCTTTCTTT. Protein product: CASSQDWGVGTEAFF. The genes are TRBV14 and TRBJ1-1; D not certain. This CDR3 region has 15 residues. CDR1 is SGHDN, CDR2 FVKESK, per germline. V lost 0 bases and J lost 4, with 12 bases in between.

The chain recombines TRBV30 with TRBJ1-5; weak D call: TRBD1 (6 bases). The CDR3 is made up of 14 amino acids. V was pared by 0 bases and J by 6 bases, with 12 bases between. Germline-derived CDR1 and CDR2 are GTSNPN and SVGIG (reference sequence). The CDR3 is CAWSVEGVFQPQHF. The CDR3 coding sequence is TGTGCCTGGAGTGTAGAGGGGGTGTTTCAGCCCCAGCATTTT.

The genes are TRBV14 and TRBJ1-1; D remains unclear. Per the germline V gene, CDR1 is SGHDN and CDR2 is FVKESK. Between the trimmed V and J ends, which lost 4 bases and 1 base, there was a span of 7 bases. CDR3 length equals 13 residues. The CDR3 coding sequence is TGTGCCAGCAGCCGAGCAGGGAACACTGAAGCTTTCTTT. Translation: CASSRAGNTEAFF.

This clone was observed a single time. V usage is TRBV6-1 and J usage is TRBJ2-5; perhaps TRBD2 as D (6 bases). CDR1 is MNHNS and CDR2 is SASEGT in the germline V gene. The CDR3 loop spans 12 amino acids. V shed 9 bases and J shed 9 bases, with 17 bases lying between them. Written as DNA, the CDR3 is TGTGCCAGTGAGCGGGCCTCCATGGCCCAGTACTTC. Translated, it gives CASERASMAQYF.

This clone was picked up one time. The rearrangement joins TRBV6-6 to TRBJ1-1, with D uncertain. The CDR3 is made up of 15 amino acids. CDR1 and CDR2 from the germline V gene are MNHNY and SVGAGI (reference sequence). With 5 bases removed from V and 3 bases from J, the gap between germline ends came to 16 bases. This CDR3 reads CASSIPVGRHTEAFF. DNA for the CDR3: TGTGCCAGCAGTATCCCGGTCGGGCGGCACACTGAAGCTTTCTTT.

This clone was counted only a few times. The chain employs TRBV13 and TRBJ1-2, with D maybe TRBD1 (5 bases). V was pared by 1 base and J by 0 bases, with 9 bases between. Germline-derived CDR1 and CDR2 are PRHDT and FYEKMQ (reference sequence). The CDR3 totals 15 residues. CDR3 nucleotides: TGTGCCAGCAGCTTAGAGGGGTGGCCTAACTATGGCTACACCTTC. Its protein is CASSLEGWPNYGYTF.

The CDR3 loop is CASSLPLGQASYEQYF. Here the CDR3 DNA reads TGTGCCAGCAGTTTACCATTAGGACAGGCTTCCTACGAGCAGTACTTC. The V gene is TRBV6-6, the J gene TRBJ2-7; 7 nucleotides match TRBD1. The trim removed 4 bases at V and 1 base at J, leaving 10 bases unmatched. The germline gives CDR1 MNHNY, CDR2 SVGAGI (reference sequence). The CDR3 is made up of 16 amino acids.

This sequence joins TRBV9 and TRBJ1-5; a weak D match, TRBD1 (5 bases). Germline V gives CDR1 SGDLS, CDR2 YYNGEE. V lost 3 bases and J lost 1, with 11 bases in between. CDR3 length equals 15 residues. The CDR3 protein is CASSGGQGSNQPQHF. The CDR3 DNA sequence: TGTGCCAGCAGCGGAGGTCAGGGAAGCAATCAGCCCCAGCATTTT.

The J gene is TRBJ2-2, the V gene TRBV7-2, with TRBD2 as a possible D gene (5 bases). CDR3 size: 14 residues. Per germline, CDR1 SGHTA and CDR2 FQGNSA. Trimming left V 3 bases short and J 5 bases short, with 10 bases between. The CDR3 sequence is CASSFLGGTGELFF. CDR3 sequence (DNA): TGTGCCAGCAGCTTCCTCGGAGGAACCGGGGAGCTGTTTTTT.

The chain employs TRBV19 and TRBJ1-1; perhaps TRBD1 as D (6 bases). The V end lost 9 bases, the J end lost 3 bases, and 14 bases lay between the germline ends. Germline CDR1 is LNHDA and CDR2 is SQIVND (reference sequence). The CDR3 is 13 amino acids. CDR3 region: CASARGLDTEAFF. DNA for the CDR3: TGTGCCAGCGCCAGGGGCCTCGACACTGAAGCTTTCTTT.

The V and J genes are TRBV6-5 and TRBJ2-3; 11 nucleotides align to TRBD2. The germline V gene encodes CDR1 MNHEY and CDR2 SVGAGI. The CDR3 consists of 15 residues. J lost 6 bases, V lost 5 bases, and 7 bases had no gene match. The CDR3 sequence: CASSPLAGGRDTQYF. As DNA, the CDR3 is TGTGCCAGCAGTCCCCTAGCGGGGGGCCGTGATACGCAGTATTTT.

This chain joins TRBV29-1 and TRBJ2-1; tentative D call: TRBD2 (6 bases). Germline V CDR1 and CDR2: SQVTM, ANQGSEA. This CDR3 is built from 14 residues. Trimming pared 7 bases from V and 0 bases from J, leaving 13 bases between. Here the CDR3 DNA reads TGCAGCGCCGAGGGAGGTAGCTCCTACAATGAGCAGTTCTTC. It translates to CSAEGGSSYNEQFF.

The chain recombines TRBV7-2 with TRBJ2-1; D not certain. The CDR3 runs to 12 residues. Germline V gives CDR1 SGHTA, CDR2 FQGNSA. The V and J ends lost 2 bases and 7 bases respectively, with 6 bases between them. The CDR3 coding sequence is TGTGCCAGCAGCTTATTTAATAATGAGCAGTTCTTC. Translated: CASSLFNNEQFF.

The genes are TRBV14 and TRBJ1-3, with D maybe TRBD1 (5 bases). The CDR3 contains 17 residues. Looked up from germline, CDR1 is SGHDN and CDR2 is FVKESK. V was shortened by 4 bases and J by 3 bases, with 19 bases between the two germline ends. This CDR3 is CASSPRGAGNLGNTIYF. CDR3 bases: TGTGCCAGCAGCCCCCGGGGTGCAGGGAATCTTGGAAACACCATATATTTT.

This chain joins TRBV5-6 and TRBJ2-2; D ambiguous. The ends were cut back, 7 bases at V and 3 bases at J, with 4 bases in the middle. This CDR3 is built from 11 residues. Germline V gene data show CDR1 as SGHDT and CDR2 as YYEEEE. The CDR3 nucleotides read TGTGCCAGCCAGGACACCGGGGAGCTGTTTTTT. Residues: CASQDTGELFF.

V is TRBV6-6 and J is TRBJ1-3; D is uncertain. CDR1 and CDR2 from the germline V gene are MNHNY and SVGAGI (reference sequence). Trimming removed 0 bases from V and 2 bases from J, with 8 bases in between. The CDR3 consists of 15 residues. CDR3 sequence (DNA): TGTGCCAGCAGTTACTCGACTGACCCTGGAAACACCATATATTTT. Translated, it gives CASSYSTDPGNTIYF.

This clone appeared once. The chain uses TRBV19 and TRBJ2-1, with D perhaps matching TRBD1 (6 bases). The CDR3 loop spans 14 amino acids. Germline loops: CDR1 LNHDA, CDR2 SQIVND (reference sequence). V was pared by 7 bases and J by 8 bases, with 18 bases between. The CDR3 spells CASKIQGFADEQFF. The CDR3 coding sequence is TGTGCCAGTAAGATACAGGGTTTTGCCGATGAGCAGTTCTTC. The full variable domain, with the rest looked up from reference TRBV19 and TRBJ2-1, is DGGITQSPKYLFRKEGQNVTLSCEQNLNHDAMYWYRQDPGQGLRLIYYSQIVNDFQKGDIAEGYSVSREKKESFPLTVTSAQKNPTAFYLCASKIQGFADEQFFGPGTRLTVL.

The chain links TRBV12-5 to TRBJ2-1; perhaps TRBD1 as D (5 bases). Trimming took 2 bases from V and 8 from J, leaving 10 bases between them. The germline V gene encodes CDR1 LGHNT and CDR2 FRNRAP. CDR3 length: 13 amino acids. CDR3 protein: CASGLQGGDEQFF. The CDR3 nucleotides are TGTGCTAGTGGTTTGCAGGGTGGCGATGAGCAGTTCTTC.

This chain links TRBV25-1 with TRBJ1-2, with 10 bases lining up with TRBD1. The CDR3 is 15 amino acids. Unmatched junction bases numbered 9, after V lost 3 bases and J lost 8 bases. The germline V gene encodes CDR1 MGHDK and CDR2 SYGVNS. The CDR3 protein is CASSDWGQGSRGYTF. The CDR3 DNA sequence: TGTGCCAGCAGTGATTGGGGACAGGGGTCGCGAGGCTACACCTTC.

This chain connects TRBV6-4 to TRBJ2-5, with TRBD2 identical over 9 bases. Trimming cost V 3 bases and J 3 bases; bases outside gene matches: 2. Germline V gives CDR1 MRHNA, CDR2 SNTAGT. CDR3 size: 14 residues. CDR3 amino acids: CASSEVAGEETQYF. The CDR3 DNA reads TGTGCCAGCAGTGAGGTAGCGGGGGAAGAGACCCAGTACTTC.

This chain joins TRBV7-6 and TRBJ2-2, with 10 bases aligning to TRBD2. The trim removed 5 bases at V and 6 bases at J, leaving 9 bases unmatched. The length of the CDR3 is 16 residues. Germline V gives CDR1 SGHVS, CDR2 FNYEAQ. For the CDR3, the DNA is TGTGCCAGCAGCCCCCGGCCTAGCGGGGGCCCCGGGGAGCTGTTTTTT. Protein: CASSPRPSGGPGELFF.

This sequence joins TRBV29-1 and TRBJ1-1; D possibly corresponds to TRBD1 (5 bases). The V and J ends lost 1 base and 6 bases respectively, with 9 bases between them. The CDR3 length is 12 residues. Per germline, CDR1 SQVTM and CDR2 ANQGSEA. Here the CDR3 DNA reads TGCAGCGTTGAAGTTGGCAGGGCTGAAGCTTTCTTT. Amino acids: CSVEVGRAEAFF.

CDR3 region: CASSPSSYEQYF. The DNA for the CDR3 is TGTGCCAGCAGCCCCAGCTCCTACGAGCAGTACTTC. V is TRBV13 and J is TRBJ2-7; D is ambiguous. The CDR3 has 12 residues. Germline CDR1 reads PRHDT; CDR2 reads FYEKMQ (reference sequence). V was cut by 5 bases and J by 0 bases, with 5 bases left in between.

The J gene is TRBJ1-2, the V gene TRBV7-9, with 8 bases fitting TRBD1. The trim removed 5 bases at V and 8 bases at J, leaving 7 bases unmatched. In germline, CDR1 is SEHNR, CDR2 FQNEAQ (reference sequence). The CDR3 totals 13 residues. The CDR3 is CASSPRTGSGYTF. CDR3 nucleotides: TGTGCCAGCAGCCCCCGGACAGGGAGCGGCTACACCTTC.

This clone appeared a single time. The gene calls are TRBV18 and TRBJ1-4, with unresolved D. CDR3 length: 15 amino acids. The germline V gene has CDR1 KGHSH and CDR2 LQKENI. V dropped 1 base and J dropped 8 bases, with 14 bases sitting between them. Here the CDR3 DNA reads TGTGCCAGCTCACCACGGTCACTATCGCCCGAAAAACTGTTTTTT. Protein: CASSPRSLSPEKLFF.

The chain joins TRBV7-3 to TRBJ1-6; perhaps TRBD1 as D (6 bases). V was trimmed by 3 bases and J by 6 bases, leaving 9 bases between them. The germline V gene encodes CDR1 SGHTA and CDR2 FQGTGA. This CDR3 is built from 14 residues. CDR3 sequence reads: CASSFQGSNSPLHF. DNA for the CDR3: TGTGCCAGCAGCTTCCAGGGGAGTAATTCACCCCTCCACTTT.

DNA of the CDR3: TGTGCCAGTAGAGGGAACCAAAGACAGGATTCACCCCTCCACTTT. Encoded protein: CASRGNQRQDSPLHF. The chain is built from TRBV19 and TRBJ1-6, with D possibly being TRBD1 (6 bases). V was pared by 6 bases and J by 8 bases, with 17 bases between. Germline CDR1 is LNHDA and CDR2 is SQIVND (reference sequence). The CDR3 contains 15 residues.

This clone was counted only a few times. V and J are TRBV4-1 and TRBJ1-1, with D perhaps TRBD1 (6 bases). V was pared by 5 bases and J by 2 bases, with 18 bases between. Germline CDR1 and CDR2: MGHRA and YSYEKL. The CDR3 covers 16 residues. The CDR3 DNA sequence: TGCGCCAGCAGCTTCTACCCACAGGGTGATAACACTGAAGCTTTCTTT. It yields the protein CASSFYPQGDNTEAFF.

For the CDR3, the DNA is TGTGCCAGCTCACCACGAGCCACCCGATTAGACAATGAGCAGTTCTTC. It is translated as CASSPRATRLDNEQFF. This rearrangement joins TRBV18 to TRBJ2-1, with unresolved D. With 1 base removed from V and 5 bases from J, the gap between germline ends came to 15 bases. Germline lookup yields CDR1 KGHSH and CDR2 LQKENI. The CDR3 is made up of 16 amino acids.